A selection of T cell receptor beta chains follows, all from one sample in a study of cytomegalovirus exposure and HLA in healthy donors. The table came from immunoSEQ multiplex PCR; TCRdb's copy has only in-frame clones and leaves some out. The sample holds about 60,000 clones; 93% are singletons and the top ten take 4.5% to 6%. The sequencing input was PBMCs. All receptors derive from a woman between 18 and 30 years old in good health and CMV-seronegative. CDR3s include the opening cysteine and the closing phenylalanine or tryptophan. The D gene is left open where the match is weak. Rows may omit the clone size; those that give it use once, few, many or a size class.

TRBJ1-1	.	TRBV12-5	.	CASGSGAEAFF	TGTGCTAGTGGTTCAGGCGCTGAAGCTTTCTTT
TRBJ2-2	.	TRBV2	.	CASSSRERIGTGELFF	TGTGCCAGCAGTAGCCGGGAGCGTATTGGCACCGGGGAGCTGTTTTTT
TRBJ1-1	.	TRBV5-6	TRBD1	CASTEGQVYIEAFF	TGTGCCAGCACCGAGGGACAGGTTTATATTGAAGCTTTCTTT
TRBJ1-1	.	TRBV2	.	CASSRLGGGYTEAFF	TGTGCCAGCAGTCGGCTGGGGGGTGGGTATACTGAAGCTTTCTTT
TRBJ2-1	.	TRBV6-4	TRBD1	CASSHRGEGNEQFF	TGTGCCAGCAGCCACAGGGGAGAGGGCAATGAGCAGTTCTTC
TRBJ1-1	once	TRBV25-1	.	CASSPVAGPQAFF	TGTGCCAGCAGCCCAGTGGCGGGGCCACAGGCTTTCTTT
TRBJ2-1	once	TRBV5-4	.	CASSLPLGPSNEQFF	TGTGCCAGCAGCCTACCACTAGGGCCGTCCAATGAGCAGTTCTTC
TRBJ1-6	.	TRBV11-1	.	CASSPKQEQHSPLHF	TGTGCCAGCAGCCCAAAACAGGAACAGCATTCACCCCTCCACTTT
TRBJ1-1	.	TRBV5-4	.	CASSSNTGGPNTEAFF	TGTGCCAGCAGCTCCAACACCGGGGGGCCGAACACTGAAGCTTTCTTT
TRBJ1-2	.	TRBV28	.	CASSLISYGYTF	TGTGCCAGCAGTTTAATATCTTATGGCTACACCTTC